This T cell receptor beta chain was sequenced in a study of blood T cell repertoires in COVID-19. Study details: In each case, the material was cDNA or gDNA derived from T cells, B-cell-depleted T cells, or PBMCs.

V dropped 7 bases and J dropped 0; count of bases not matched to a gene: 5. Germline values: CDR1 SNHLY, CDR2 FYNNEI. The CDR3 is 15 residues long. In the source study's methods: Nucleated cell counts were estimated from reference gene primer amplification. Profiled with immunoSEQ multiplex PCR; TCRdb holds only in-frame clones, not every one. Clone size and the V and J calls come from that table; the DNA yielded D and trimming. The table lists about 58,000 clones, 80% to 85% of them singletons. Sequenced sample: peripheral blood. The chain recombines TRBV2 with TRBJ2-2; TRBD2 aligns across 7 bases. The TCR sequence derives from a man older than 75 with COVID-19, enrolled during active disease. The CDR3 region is CASTRGLANTGELFF. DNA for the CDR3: TGTGCCAGCACCCGAGGACTAGCGAACACCGGGGAGCTGTTTTTT.